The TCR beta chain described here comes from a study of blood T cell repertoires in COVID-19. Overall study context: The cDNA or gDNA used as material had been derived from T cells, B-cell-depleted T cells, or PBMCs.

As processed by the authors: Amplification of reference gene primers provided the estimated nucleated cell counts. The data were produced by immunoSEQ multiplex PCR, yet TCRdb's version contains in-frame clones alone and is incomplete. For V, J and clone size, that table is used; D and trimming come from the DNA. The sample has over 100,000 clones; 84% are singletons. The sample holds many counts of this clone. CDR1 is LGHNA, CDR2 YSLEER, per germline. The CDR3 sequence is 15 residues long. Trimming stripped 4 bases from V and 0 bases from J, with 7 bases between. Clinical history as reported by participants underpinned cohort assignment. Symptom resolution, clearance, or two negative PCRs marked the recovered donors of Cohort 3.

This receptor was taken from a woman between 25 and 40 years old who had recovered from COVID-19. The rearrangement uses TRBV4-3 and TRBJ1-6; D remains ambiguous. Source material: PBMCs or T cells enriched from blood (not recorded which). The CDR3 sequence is CASSLDISYNSPLHF. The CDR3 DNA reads TGCGCCAGCAGCCTTGACATCTCCTATAATTCACCCCTCCACTTT.